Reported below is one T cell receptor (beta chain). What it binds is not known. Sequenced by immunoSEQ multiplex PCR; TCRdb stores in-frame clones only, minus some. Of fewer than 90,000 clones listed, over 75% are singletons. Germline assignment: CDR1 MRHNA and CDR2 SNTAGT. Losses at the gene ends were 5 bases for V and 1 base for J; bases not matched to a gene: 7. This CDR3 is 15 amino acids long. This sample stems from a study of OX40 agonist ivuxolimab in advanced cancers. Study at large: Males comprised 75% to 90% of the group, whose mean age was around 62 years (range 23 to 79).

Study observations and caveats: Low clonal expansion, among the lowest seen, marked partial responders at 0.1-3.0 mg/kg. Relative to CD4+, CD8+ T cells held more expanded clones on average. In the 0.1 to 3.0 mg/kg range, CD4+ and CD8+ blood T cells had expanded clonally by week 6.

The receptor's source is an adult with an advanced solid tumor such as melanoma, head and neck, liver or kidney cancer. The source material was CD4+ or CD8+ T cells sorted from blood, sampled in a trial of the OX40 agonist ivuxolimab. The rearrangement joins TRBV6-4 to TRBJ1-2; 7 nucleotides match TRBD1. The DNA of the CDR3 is TGTGCCAGCAGTTCGGCCGGGACAGATAACTATGGCTACACCTTC. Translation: CASSSAGTDNYGYTF.